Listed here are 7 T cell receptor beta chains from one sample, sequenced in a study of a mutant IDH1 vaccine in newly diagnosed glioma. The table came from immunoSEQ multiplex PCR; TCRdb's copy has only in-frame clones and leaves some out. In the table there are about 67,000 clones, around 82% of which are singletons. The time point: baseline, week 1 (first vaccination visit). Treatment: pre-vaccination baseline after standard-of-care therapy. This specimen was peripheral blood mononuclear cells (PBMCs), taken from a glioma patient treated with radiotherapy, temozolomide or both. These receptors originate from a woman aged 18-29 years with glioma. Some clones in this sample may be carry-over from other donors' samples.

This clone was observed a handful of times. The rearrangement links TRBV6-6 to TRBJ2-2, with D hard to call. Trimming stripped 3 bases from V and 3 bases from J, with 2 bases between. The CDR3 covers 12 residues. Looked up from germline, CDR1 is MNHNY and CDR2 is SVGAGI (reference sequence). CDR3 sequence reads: CASSYHTGELFF. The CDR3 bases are TGTGCCAGCAGTTATCACACCGGGGAGCTGTTTTTT.

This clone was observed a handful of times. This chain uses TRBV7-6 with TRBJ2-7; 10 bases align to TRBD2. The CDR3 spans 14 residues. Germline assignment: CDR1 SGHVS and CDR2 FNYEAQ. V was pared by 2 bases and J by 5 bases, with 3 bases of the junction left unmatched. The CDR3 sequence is CASSLSAGGDEQYF. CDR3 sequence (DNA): TGTGCCAGCAGCTTATCAGCGGGAGGGGACGAGCAGTACTTC.

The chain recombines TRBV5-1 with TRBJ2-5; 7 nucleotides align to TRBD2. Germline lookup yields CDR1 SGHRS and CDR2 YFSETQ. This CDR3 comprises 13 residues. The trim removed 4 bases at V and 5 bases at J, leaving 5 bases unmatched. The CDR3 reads CASSPGGVETQYF. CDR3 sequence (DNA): TGCGCCAGCAGCCCTGGGGGGGTCGAGACCCAGTACTTC.

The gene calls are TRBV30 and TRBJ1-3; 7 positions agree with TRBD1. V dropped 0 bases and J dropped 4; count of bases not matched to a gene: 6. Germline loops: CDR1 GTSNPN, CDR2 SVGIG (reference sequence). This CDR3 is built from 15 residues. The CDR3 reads CAWSVRRGPGNTIYF. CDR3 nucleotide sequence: TGTGCCTGGAGTGTACGTAGGGGGCCGGGAAACACCATATATTTT.

The CDR3 is CASSVEGLNEKLFF. The CDR3 nucleotides are TGTGCCAGCAGCGTAGAAGGGTTAAATGAAAAACTGTTTTTT. The chain carries TRBV9 and TRBJ1-4, with D unresolved. Germline V gives CDR1 SGDLS, CDR2 YYNGEE. Trimming stripped 0 bases from V and 5 bases from J, with 8 bases between. The CDR3 has 14 amino acids.

The CDR3 protein is CASRLPSTDTQYF. The DNA of the CDR3 is TGTGCCAGCAGATTGCCTTCTACAGATACGCAGTATTTT. The gene calls are TRBV2 and TRBJ2-3; D gene ambiguous. Trimming removed 6 bases from V and 3 bases from J, with 10 bases in between. The CDR3 has 13 residues. CDR1 is SNHLY and CDR2 is FYNNEI in the germline V gene.

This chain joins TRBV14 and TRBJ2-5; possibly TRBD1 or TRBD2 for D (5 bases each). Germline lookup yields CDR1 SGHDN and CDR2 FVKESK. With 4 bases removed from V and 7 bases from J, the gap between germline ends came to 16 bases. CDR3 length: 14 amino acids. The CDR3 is CASSPRTMRGTQYF. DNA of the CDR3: TGTGCCAGCAGCCCCCGGACCATGAGGGGGACCCAGTACTTC.